This T cell receptor (beta chain) was captured by sequencing in a study of regulatory T cells in long-lasting Graves disease. Background on the study: Antithyroid drug exposure in newly diagnosed Graves' patients had lasted under 3 months. Study-wide results and caveats: Preferential use of TRBV28, TRBJ1-2 and TRBJ2-5 was seen in persistent disease. New patients shared fewer public clonotypes (around 880) than persistent patients did (roughly 2,700).

TCR beta libraries were built with iRepertoire HTBI primers and Arm-PCR of CDR3 regions. MiXCR, run by TCRdb on the multiplex PCR reads, gives a single entry per CDR3 protein. The repertoire holds approximately 400,000 distinct CDR3 sequences, around a sixth seen once, with about 20% in the top ten. Regarding time point: newly diagnosed GD, antithyroid drugs for less than 3 months. Extracted PBMC RNA gave rise to the TCR library. This clonotype was found many times. Its antigen is still unknown. The V segment lost 3 bases and the J segment 7 bases; nucleotides outside the gene matches: 3. The CDR3 extends over 13 amino acids. Germline V CDR1 and CDR2: MDHEN, SYDVKM.

Sequencing used peripheral blood mononuclear cells (PBMCs), obtained at new diagnosis, from a patient treated with antithyroid drugs. This sequence joins TRBV28 and TRBJ1-1, with 9 bases identical to TRBD1. The clonotype was recovered from a female donor with Graves disease. CDR3 loop: CASSLGTGNEAFF. The CDR3 DNA reads TGTGCCAGCAGTTTGGGGACAGGGAATGAAGCTTTCTTT.